This T cell receptor (beta chain) was recovered during a study of T cell changes during pregnancy in multiple sclerosis. Trimming removed 3 bases at V and 1 base at J, with 10 bases between. The CDR3 spans 14 residues. The germline V gene encodes CDR1 SGHRS and CDR2 YFSETQ. Generated by immunoSEQ multiplex PCR, the TCRdb table keeps only in-frame clones and is missing some. The data contain some 74,000 clones, almost 95% of them singletons. Sequencing was performed on peripheral blood, taken before pregnancy. The chain recombines TRBV5-1 with TRBJ1-1, with D maybe TRBD1 (5 bases). The receptor was isolated from a female donor with multiple sclerosis, enrolled in a pregnancy study. CDR3 protein: CASSSRQQNTEAFF. CDR3 sequence (DNA): TGCGCCAGCAGCTCGAGACAGCAGAACACTGAAGCTTTCTTT. The variable domain in full, completed from reference TRBV5-1 and TRBJ1-1, reads KAGVTQTPRYLIKTRGQQVTLSCSPISGHRSVSWYQQTPGQGLQFLFEYFSETQRNKGNFPGRFSGRQFSNSRSEMNVSTLELGDSALYLCASSSRQQNTEAFFGQGTRLTVV.